The rows below give T cell receptor beta chains drawn from one sample of a study of shared clonotypes between healthy human individuals. TCRdb's copy holds only in-frame clones and misses some; the assay was immunoSEQ multiplex PCR. Of hundreds of thousands of clones in the sample, about three quarters were seen once. The sample taken for sequencing was memory CD4+ T cells sorted from blood. The source of these receptors is a woman in her twenties or thirties in good health. Each CDR3 is given with its conserved first and last residue. Fields, in order: clone size, D gene, V gene, J gene, CDR3 DNA, CDR3 protein. D genes are given only for firm matches. A row's size may be missing; if present it is once, few, many or a size class.

.	TRBD2	TRBV11-2	TRBJ2-1	TGTGCCAGCAGCTTCGGAGCTAGCGGGGTTATGGATGAGCAGTTCTTC	CASSFGASGVMDEQFF
.	TRBD2	TRBV11-2	TRBJ2-2	TGTGCCAGCAGCACACTAGCGCAGAACACCGGGGAGCTGTTTTTT	CASSTLAQNTGELFF
few	.	TRBV5-6	TRBJ2-5	TGTGCCAGCAGCTTGGTTGGGACTCCAGAGACCCAGTACTTC	CASSLVGTPETQYF
.	.	TRBV5-1	TRBJ2-4	TGCGCCAGCAGCGGGGGAGCCAAAAACATTCAGTACTTC	CASSGGAKNIQYF
.	.	TRBV6-6	TRBJ1-5	TGTGCCAGCAGTAGGGGGGGGGATAGCAATCAGCCCCAGCATTTT	CASSRGGDSNQPQHF
.	TRBD2	TRBV11-2	TRBJ2-3	TGTGCCAGCAGCTTAGCCGGGACTAGCGGGCTCACAGATACGCAGTATTTT	CASSLAGTSGLTDTQYF
.	TRBD2	TRBV5-1	TRBJ2-3	TGCGCCAGCAGTTTAGCGGGAGATCAGGATACGCAGTATTTT	CASSLAGDQDTQYF
.	.	TRBV28	TRBJ1-2	TGTGCCAGCAGTTTATTGGGGGGCGAAAACTATGGCTACACCTTC	CASSLLGGENYGYTF
.	.	TRBV9	TRBJ2-2	TGTGCCAGCAGCGCCGAGCGCTCCTGGGACACCGGGGAGCTGTTTTTT	CASSAERSWDTGELFF
once	TRBD2	TRBV5-1	TRBJ2-7	TGCGCCAGCAGCCTAGGAGCGGGACCCTACGAGCAGTACTTC	CASSLGAGPYEQYF
.	TRBD2	TRBV9	TRBJ2-5	TGTGCCAGCAGTCTTAGGACTAGCGGGGAGACCCAGTACTTC	CASSLRTSGETQYF
.	.	TRBV19	TRBJ1-1	TGTGCCAGTAGTGTGAGCAACCTGAACACTGAAGCTTTCTTT	CASSVSNLNTEAFF
.	TRBD1	TRBV19	TRBJ1-5	TGTGCCAGTAGTACAGGGACAGCGGCTAACCAGCCCCAGCATTTT	CASSTGTAANQPQHF
.	.	TRBV19	TRBJ1-1	TGTGCCAGTAGCTCAAAGGTAATTGCGAACACTGAAGCTTTCTTT	CASSSKVIANTEAFF
.	.	TRBV5-1	TRBJ2-7	TGCGCCAGCAGCTTGGGCCACGAGCAGTACTTC	CASSLGHEQYF
few	.	TRBV6-4	TRBJ2-5	TGTGCCATCATTAAGACCCGGAGGACCGATACGCAAGAGACCCAGTACTTC	CAIIKTRRTDTQETQYF
few	.	TRBV6-1	TRBJ1-1	TGTGCCAGCAGTGAACCAGCGAACACTGAAGCTTTCTTT	CASSEPANTEAFF
.	.	TRBV5-6	TRBJ2-1	TGTGCCAGCACCCCGACCTTCGGGCAGGGCGATGAGCAGTTCTTC	CASTPTFGQGDEQFF
.	.	TRBV11-3	TRBJ2-3	TGTGCCAGCAGCCAGAGCGGATACCAAGATACGCAGTATTTT	CASSQSGYQDTQYF
.	.	TRBV6-5	TRBJ1-2	TGTGCCAGCAGAAGATCCGACTACTATGGCTACACCTTC	CASRRSDYYGYTF
.	TRBD2	TRBV6-5	TRBJ2-1	TGTGCCAGCAGTTGGGGACTAGCGGGGCCCGACAATGAGCAGTTCTTC	CASSWGLAGPDNEQFF
.	.	TRBV9	TRBJ2-3	TGTGCCAGCAGCGTAGAGGGGCTGATGCAGTATTTT	CASSVEGLMQYF
few	TRBD1	TRBV27	TRBJ2-1	TGTGCCAGCAGTTTAAGCCAGGGGGCCCTCTCCTACAATGAGCAGTTCTTC	CASSLSQGALSYNEQFF
.	.	TRBV7-2	TRBJ2-7	TGTGCCAGCAGCACAACACGGATATCCTCCTACGAGCAGTACTTC	CASSTTRISSYEQYF
few	TRBD1	TRBV30	TRBJ2-7	TGTGCCTGGAGTACAAGACAGGGACCCATCGAGCAGTACTTC	CAWSTRQGPIEQYF
.	TRBD2	TRBV29-1	TRBJ2-7	TGCAGCGTTGTTCGCTTAACTAGCGCCTACTCCTACGAGCAGTACTTC	CSVVRLTSAYSYEQYF
.	.	TRBV7-9	TRBJ2-5	TGTGCCAGCAGCTTCCCCCAGGGGGGGTTCGAGACCCAGTACTTC	CASSFPQGGFETQYF
.	.	TRBV19	TRBJ2-2	TGTGCCAGTAGTACGCCATATTGGGGTCCGAACACCGGGGAGCTGTTTTTT	CASSTPYWGPNTGELFF
few	.	TRBV10-2	TRBJ1-2	TGCGCCAGCAGTGATCGAGGGGACTATGGCTACACCTTC	CASSDRGDYGYTF
few	.	TRBV7-6	TRBJ2-3	TGTGCCAGCAGCGCGGTTGGGAGCTTCACAGATACGCAGTATTTT	CASSAVGSFTDTQYF
.	.	TRBV7-6	TRBJ1-1	TGTGCCAGCAGCTTAGGGGGACCTAACACTGAAGCTTTCTTT	CASSLGGPNTEAFF
once	.	TRBV29-1	TRBJ2-5	TGCAGCGTTGACGTGGGGGTAGAGACCCAGTACTTC	CSVDVGVETQYF
.	.	TRBV4-1	TRBJ1-4	TGCGCCAGCAGCCGGGTAGTCGGAGAAAAACTGTTTTTT	CASSRVVGEKLFF
few	TRBD1	TRBV14	TRBJ2-2	TGTGCCAGCAGCCCAAACGACAGGGCCTTTGGAACCGGGGAGCTGTTTTTT	CASSPNDRAFGTGELFF
.	TRBD1	TRBV5-1	TRBJ2-5	TGCGCCAGCAGATTCATGGGACAGAGGGGAGAGACCCAGTACTTC	CASRFMGQRGETQYF
.	TRBD2	TRBV6-4	TRBJ2-1	TGTGCCAGCAGTGATGGCGGGAGTTACAATGAGCAGTTCTTC	CASSDGGSYNEQFF
once	.	TRBV28	TRBJ2-7	TGTGCCAGCAGTTCGGGAGCGGACTACGAGCAGTACTTC	CASSSGADYEQYF
.	.	TRBV29-1	TRBJ2-3	TGCAGCGTTGAACTGACTAGCACAGATACGCAGTATTTT	CSVELTSTDTQYF
few	.	TRBV15	TRBJ2-3	TGTGCCAGCCGTCCCGGGCCCAAGGCAGATACGCAGTATTTT	CASRPGPKADTQYF
once	TRBD1	TRBV4-1	TRBJ2-7	TGCGCCAGCAGCCAAGGGGACAGTCTCGAGCAGTACTTC	CASSQGDSLEQYF
.	.	TRBV5-1	TRBJ1-2	TGCGCCAGCAGCTTGACAGAGAACTATGGCTACACCTTC	CASSLTENYGYTF
few	.	TRBV18	TRBJ1-3	TGTGCCAGCTCACCACCTCATTTCGCTGGAAACACCATATATTTT	CASSPPHFAGNTIYF
.	.	TRBV19	TRBJ1-4	TGTGCCAGTAGAATCCTTAATGAAAAACTGTTTTTT	CASRILNEKLFF
many	TRBD1	TRBV2	TRBJ2-3	TGTGCCAGCGAGACAGGGGGCGCAGATACGCAGTATTTT	CASETGGADTQYF
.	.	TRBV5-1	TRBJ2-1	TGCGCCAGCAGCTTCGACGTCGTCTCCTACAATGAGCAGTTCTTC	CASSFDVVSYNEQFF
.	.	TRBV28	TRBJ1-2	TGTGCCAGCACCCGACCCGCGCAGGGTGGCTATGGCTACACCTTC	CASTRPAQGGYGYTF
.	TRBD1	TRBV2	TRBJ2-5	TGTGCCAGCAAGGGACAGGGGGCGGCCGAGACCCAGTACTTC	CASKGQGAAETQYF
.	TRBD1	TRBV14	TRBJ2-7	TGTGCCAGCAGCAAACAGGGGTATTACGAGCAGTACTTC	CASSKQGYYEQYF
.	.	TRBV5-1	TRBJ1-2	TGCGCCAGCAGCTTGACGGTCCAATTGGGTGGCTACACCTTC	CASSLTVQLGGYTF
.	TRBD2	TRBV7-3	TRBJ2-1	TGTGCCAGCAGCCTATCGGGACTACACAATGAGCAGTTCTTC	CASSLSGLHNEQFF
.	.	TRBV13	TRBJ2-5	TGTGCCAGCAGCTTACTACAGGCAGCAGAGACCCAGTACTTC	CASSLLQAAETQYF
.	.	TRBV19	TRBJ2-1	TGTGCCATTCGGGGGAAGAATGAGCAGTTCTTC	CAIRGKNEQFF